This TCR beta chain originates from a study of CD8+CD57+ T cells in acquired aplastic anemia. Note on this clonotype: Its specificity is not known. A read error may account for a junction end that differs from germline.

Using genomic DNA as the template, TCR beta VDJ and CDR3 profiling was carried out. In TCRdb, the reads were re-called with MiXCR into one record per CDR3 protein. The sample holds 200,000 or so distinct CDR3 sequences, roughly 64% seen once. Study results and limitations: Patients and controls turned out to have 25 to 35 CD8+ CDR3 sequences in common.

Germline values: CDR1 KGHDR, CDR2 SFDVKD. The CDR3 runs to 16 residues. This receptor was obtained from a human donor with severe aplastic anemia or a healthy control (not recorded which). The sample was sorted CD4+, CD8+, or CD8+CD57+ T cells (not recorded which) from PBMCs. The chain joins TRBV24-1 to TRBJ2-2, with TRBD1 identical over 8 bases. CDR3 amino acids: CATGEAGGANTGELFF. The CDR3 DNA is TGTGCCACCGGTGAGGCAGGGGGCGCGAACACCGGGGAGCTGTTTTTT.